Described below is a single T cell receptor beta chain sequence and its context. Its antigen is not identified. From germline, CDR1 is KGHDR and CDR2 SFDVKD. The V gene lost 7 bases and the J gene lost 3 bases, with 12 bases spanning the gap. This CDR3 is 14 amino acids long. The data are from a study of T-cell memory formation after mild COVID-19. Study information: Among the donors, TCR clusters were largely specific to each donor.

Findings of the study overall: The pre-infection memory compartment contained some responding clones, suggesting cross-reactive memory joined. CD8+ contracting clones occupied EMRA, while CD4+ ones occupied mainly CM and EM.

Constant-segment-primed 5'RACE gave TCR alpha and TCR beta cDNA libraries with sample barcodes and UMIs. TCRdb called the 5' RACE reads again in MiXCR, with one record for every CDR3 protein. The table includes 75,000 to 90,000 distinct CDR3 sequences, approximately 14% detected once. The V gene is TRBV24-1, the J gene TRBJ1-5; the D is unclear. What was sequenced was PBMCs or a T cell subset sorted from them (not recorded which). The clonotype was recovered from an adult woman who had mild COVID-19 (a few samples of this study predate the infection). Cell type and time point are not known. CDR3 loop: CATSSGPTNQPQHF. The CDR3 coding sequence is TGTGCCACCAGCTCTGGGCCAACCAATCAGCCCCAGCATTTT.